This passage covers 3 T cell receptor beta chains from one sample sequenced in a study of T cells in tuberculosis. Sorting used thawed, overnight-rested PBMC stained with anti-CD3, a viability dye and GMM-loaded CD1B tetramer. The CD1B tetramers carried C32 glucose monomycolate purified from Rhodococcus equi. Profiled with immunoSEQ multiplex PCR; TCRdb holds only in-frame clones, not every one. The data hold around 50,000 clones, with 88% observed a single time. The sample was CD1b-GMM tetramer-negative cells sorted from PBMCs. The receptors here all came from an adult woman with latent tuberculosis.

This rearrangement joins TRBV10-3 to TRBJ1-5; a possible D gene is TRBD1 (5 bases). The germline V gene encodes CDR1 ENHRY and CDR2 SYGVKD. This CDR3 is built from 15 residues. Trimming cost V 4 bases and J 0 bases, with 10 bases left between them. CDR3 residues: CAISANRYSNQPQHF. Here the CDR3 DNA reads TGTGCCATCAGTGCCAACAGGTATAGCAATCAGCCCCAGCATTTT.

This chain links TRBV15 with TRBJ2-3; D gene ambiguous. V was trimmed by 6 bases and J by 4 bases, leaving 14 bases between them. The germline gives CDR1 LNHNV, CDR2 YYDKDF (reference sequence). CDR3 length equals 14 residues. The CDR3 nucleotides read TGTGCCACCAGACCCAGGTCACAACCAGATACGCAGTATTTT. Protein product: CATRPRSQPDTQYF.

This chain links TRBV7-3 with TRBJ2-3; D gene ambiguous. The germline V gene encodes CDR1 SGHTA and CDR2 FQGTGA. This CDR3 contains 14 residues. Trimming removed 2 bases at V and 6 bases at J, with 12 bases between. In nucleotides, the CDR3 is TGTGCCAGCAGCTTATCGCCTCTTGCGGATACGCAGTATTTT. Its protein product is CASSLSPLADTQYF.